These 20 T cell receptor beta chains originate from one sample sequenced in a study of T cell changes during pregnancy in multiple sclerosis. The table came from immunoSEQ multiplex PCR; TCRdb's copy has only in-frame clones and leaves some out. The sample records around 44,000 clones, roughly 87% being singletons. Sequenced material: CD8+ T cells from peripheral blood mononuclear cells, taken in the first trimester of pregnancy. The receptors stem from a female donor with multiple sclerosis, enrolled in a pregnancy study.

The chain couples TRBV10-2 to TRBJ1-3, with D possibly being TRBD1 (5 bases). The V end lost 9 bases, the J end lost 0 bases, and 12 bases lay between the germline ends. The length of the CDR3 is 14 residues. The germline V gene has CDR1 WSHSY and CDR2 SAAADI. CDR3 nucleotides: TGCGCCAGGGGATTGGACAACTCTGGAAACACCATATATTTT. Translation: CARGLDNSGNTIYF.

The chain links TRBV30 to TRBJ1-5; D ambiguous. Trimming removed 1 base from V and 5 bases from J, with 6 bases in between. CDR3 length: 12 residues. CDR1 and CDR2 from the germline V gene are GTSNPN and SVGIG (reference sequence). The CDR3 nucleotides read TGTGCCTGGAGTGGAGATGATCAGCCCCAGCATTTT. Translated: CAWSGDDQPQHF.

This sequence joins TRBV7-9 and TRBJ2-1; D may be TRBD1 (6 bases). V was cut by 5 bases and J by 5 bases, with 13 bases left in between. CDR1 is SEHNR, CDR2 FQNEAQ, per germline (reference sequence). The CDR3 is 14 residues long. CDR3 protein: CASSPDSLHNEQFF. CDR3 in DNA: TGTGCCAGCAGCCCGGACAGCCTACACAATGAGCAGTTCTTC.

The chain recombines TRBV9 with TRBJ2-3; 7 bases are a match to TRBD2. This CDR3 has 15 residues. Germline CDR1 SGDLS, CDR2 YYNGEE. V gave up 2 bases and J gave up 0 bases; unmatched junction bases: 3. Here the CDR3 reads CASSVSGSSTDTQYF. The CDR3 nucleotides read TGTGCCAGCAGCGTTAGCGGGTCTAGCACAGATACGCAGTATTTT.

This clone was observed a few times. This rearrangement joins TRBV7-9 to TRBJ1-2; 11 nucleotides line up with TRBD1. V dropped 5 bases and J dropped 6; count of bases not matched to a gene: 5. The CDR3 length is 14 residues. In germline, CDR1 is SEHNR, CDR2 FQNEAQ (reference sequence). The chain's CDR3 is CASSPGQGEDGYTF. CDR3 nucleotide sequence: TGTGCCAGCAGCCCGGGACAGGGGGAGGATGGCTACACCTTC.

In DNA form, the CDR3 reads TGTGCCAGCAGTGGGGGGAGGCCGCTCCAGGATGGCTACACCTTC. This gives the protein CASSGGRPLQDGYTF. The chain combines TRBV6-5 with TRBJ1-2; weak D call: TRBD1 (5 bases). The germline CDR1 and CDR2 sequences are MNHEY and SVGAGI. Trimming stripped 5 bases from V and 6 bases from J, with 19 bases between. The CDR3 runs to 15 residues.

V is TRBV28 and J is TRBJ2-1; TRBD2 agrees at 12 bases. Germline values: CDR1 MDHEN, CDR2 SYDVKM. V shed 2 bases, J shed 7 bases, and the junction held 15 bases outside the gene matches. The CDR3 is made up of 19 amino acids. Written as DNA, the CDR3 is TGTGCCAGCAGTTTACCCAGTCACCCTAGCGGGAGGGTGTGGAATGAGCAGTTCTTC. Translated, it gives CASSLPSHPSGRVWNEQFF.

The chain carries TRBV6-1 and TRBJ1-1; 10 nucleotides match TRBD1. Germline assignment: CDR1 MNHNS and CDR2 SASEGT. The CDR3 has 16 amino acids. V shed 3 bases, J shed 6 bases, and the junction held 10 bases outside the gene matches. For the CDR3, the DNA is TGTGCCAGCAGTGAGGGGGACGGGACAGGGGCATCTGAAGCTTTCTTT. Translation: CASSEGDGTGASEAFF.

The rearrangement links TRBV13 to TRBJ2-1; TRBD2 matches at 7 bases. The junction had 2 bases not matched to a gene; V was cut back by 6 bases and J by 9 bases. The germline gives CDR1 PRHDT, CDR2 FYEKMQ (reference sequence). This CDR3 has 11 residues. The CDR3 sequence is CASRSGAEQFF. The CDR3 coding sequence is TGTGCCAGCAGAAGCGGGGCTGAGCAGTTCTTC. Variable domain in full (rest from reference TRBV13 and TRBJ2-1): AAGVIQSPRHLIKEKRETATLKCYPIPRHDTVYWYQQGPGQDPQFLISFYEKMQSDKGSIPDRFSAQQFSDYHSELNMSSLELGDSALYFCASRSGAEQFFGPGTRLTVL.

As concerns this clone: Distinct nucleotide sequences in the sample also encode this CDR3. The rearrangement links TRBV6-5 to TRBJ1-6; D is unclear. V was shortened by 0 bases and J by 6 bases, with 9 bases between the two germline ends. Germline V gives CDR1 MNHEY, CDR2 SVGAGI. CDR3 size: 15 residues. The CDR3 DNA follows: TGTGCCAGCAGTTACTCGTCAGGCCTTAATTCACCCCTCCACTTT. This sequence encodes CASSYSSGLNSPLHF.

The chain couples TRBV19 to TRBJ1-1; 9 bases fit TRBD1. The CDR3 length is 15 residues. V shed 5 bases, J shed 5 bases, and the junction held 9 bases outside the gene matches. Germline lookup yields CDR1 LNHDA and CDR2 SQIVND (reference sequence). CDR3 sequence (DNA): TGTGCCAGTAGTCAATGGACAGGGGTTGCTACTGAAGCTTTCTTT. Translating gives CASSQWTGVATEAFF.

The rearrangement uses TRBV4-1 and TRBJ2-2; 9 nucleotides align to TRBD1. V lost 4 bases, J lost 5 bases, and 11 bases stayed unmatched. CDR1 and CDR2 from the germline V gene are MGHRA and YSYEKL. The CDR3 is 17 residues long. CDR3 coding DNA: TGCGCCAGCAGCCCGTTAGAGAGGGACAGGGAGACCGGGGAGCTGTTTTTT. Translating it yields CASSPLERDRETGELFF.

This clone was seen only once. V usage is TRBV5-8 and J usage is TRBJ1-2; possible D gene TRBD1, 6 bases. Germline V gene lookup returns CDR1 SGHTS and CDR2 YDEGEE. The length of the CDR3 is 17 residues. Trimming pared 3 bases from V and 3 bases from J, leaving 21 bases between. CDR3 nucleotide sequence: TGTGCCAGCAGCTCTGCCAGGACAGACCACTGGCACTATGGCTACACCTTC. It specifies CASSSARTDHWHYGYTF.

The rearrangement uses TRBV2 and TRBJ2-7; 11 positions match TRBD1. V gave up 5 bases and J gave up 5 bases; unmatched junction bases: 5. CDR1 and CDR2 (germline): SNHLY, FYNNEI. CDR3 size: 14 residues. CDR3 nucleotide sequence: TGTGCCAGCAGTCCGGGACAGGGGGACGACGAGCAGTACTTC. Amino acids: CASSPGQGDDEQYF.

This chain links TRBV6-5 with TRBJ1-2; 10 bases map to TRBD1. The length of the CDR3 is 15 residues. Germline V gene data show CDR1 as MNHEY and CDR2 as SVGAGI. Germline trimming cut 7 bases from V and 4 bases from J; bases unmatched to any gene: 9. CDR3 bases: TGTGCCAGCAAAACGAGACAGGGGGCTATCTATGGCTACACCTTC. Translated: CASKTRQGAIYGYTF.

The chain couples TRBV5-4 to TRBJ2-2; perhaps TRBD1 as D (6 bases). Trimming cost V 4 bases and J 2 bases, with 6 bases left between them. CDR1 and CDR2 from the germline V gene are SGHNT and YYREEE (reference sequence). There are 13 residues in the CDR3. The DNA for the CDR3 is TGTGCCAGCAGCGGGGGCAACACCGGGGAGCTGTTTTTT. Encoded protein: CASSGGNTGELFF.

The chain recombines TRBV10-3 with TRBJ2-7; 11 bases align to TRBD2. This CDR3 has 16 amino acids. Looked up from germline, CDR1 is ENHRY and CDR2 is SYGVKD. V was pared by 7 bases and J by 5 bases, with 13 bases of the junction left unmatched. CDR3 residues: CAITRADGTSGNEQYF. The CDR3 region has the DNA TGTGCCATCACGAGAGCTGATGGGACTAGCGGCAACGAGCAGTACTTC.

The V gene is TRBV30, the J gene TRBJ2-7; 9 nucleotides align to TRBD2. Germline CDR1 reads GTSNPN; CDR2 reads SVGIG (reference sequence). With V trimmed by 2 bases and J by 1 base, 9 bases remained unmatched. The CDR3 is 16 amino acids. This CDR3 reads CAWSFAGGPLSYEQYF. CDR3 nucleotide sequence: TGTGCCTGGAGTTTTGCGGGAGGGCCTTTGTCCTACGAGCAGTACTTC.

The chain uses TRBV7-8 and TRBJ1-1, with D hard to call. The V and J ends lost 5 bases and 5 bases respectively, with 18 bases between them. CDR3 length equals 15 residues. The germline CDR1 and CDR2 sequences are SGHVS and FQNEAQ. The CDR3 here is CASSPRISGRTEAFF. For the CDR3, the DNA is TGTGCCAGCAGCCCTAGGATCTCGGGGAGAACTGAAGCTTTCTTT.

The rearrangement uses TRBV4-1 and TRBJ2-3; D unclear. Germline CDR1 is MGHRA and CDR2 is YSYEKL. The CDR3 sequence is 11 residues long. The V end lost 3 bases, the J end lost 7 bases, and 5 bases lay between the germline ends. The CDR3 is CASSHSYTQYF. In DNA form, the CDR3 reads TGCGCCAGCAGCCATTCATATACGCAGTATTTT.